These T cell receptor beta chains were read from a single sample in a study of T cell repertoires in cytomegalovirus infection. TCRdb reprocessed the reads via MiXCR and lists one record per CDR3 protein. The data contain some 320,000 distinct CDR3 sequences, 25% to 30% of them singletons. These receptors are not linked to any known antigen. The specimen was cultured PBMCs, collected from culture after CMV antigen stimulation. The source is a human donor in good health (CMV status not recorded). Some clones in this sample may be carry-over from other donors' samples. Each CDR3 is given with its conserved first and last residue. Each record gives: V gene, clone size, J gene, D gene, CDR3 protein, CDR3 DNA. A D gene is named only where the DNA matches it firmly. Rows give clone size only sometimes, using once, few, many, or a class for an expanded clone.

v_gene: TRBV20-1
abundance: -
j_gene: TRBJ2-1
d_gene: TRBD2
CDR3aa: CSARGILAGVGNEQFF
CDR3nt: TGCAGTGCTAGAGGTATACTAGCGGGAGTTGGGAATGAGCAGTTCTTC

v_gene: TRBV5-4
abundance: many
j_gene: TRBJ1-1
d_gene: -
CDR3aa: CASSLPRGGNTEAFF
CDR3nt: TGTGCCAGCAGCCTCCCAAGGGGTGGGAACACTGAAGCTTTCTTT

v_gene: TRBV19
abundance: few
j_gene: TRBJ1-2
d_gene: -
CDR3aa: CASSGDGPYGYTF
CDR3nt: TGTGCCAGTAGCGGGGACGGACCCTATGGCTACACCTTC

v_gene: TRBV7-7
abundance: -
j_gene: TRBJ2-5
d_gene: -
CDR3aa: CASSRGLLQETQYF
CDR3nt: TGTGCCAGCAGCCGGGGACTCTTGCAAGAGACCCAGTACTTC

v_gene: TRBV29-1
abundance: many
j_gene: TRBJ1-5
d_gene: -
CDR3aa: CSVAGVGQPQHF
CDR3nt: TGCAGCGTTGCAGGGGTTGGTCAGCCCCAGCATTTT

v_gene: TRBV11-1
abundance: once
j_gene: TRBJ2-3
d_gene: -
CDR3aa: CASSLNPAPTDTQYF
CDR3nt: TGTGCCAGCAGCTTGAACCCAGCCCCCACAGATACGCAGTATTTT

v_gene: TRBV7-8
abundance: few
j_gene: TRBJ1-3
d_gene: -
CDR3aa: CASSLSLGAAGNTIYF
CDR3nt: TGTGCCAGCAGCTTATCGTTGGGGGCGGCCGGAAACACCATATATTTT

v_gene: TRBV25-1
abundance: -
j_gene: TRBJ1-5
d_gene: -
CDR3aa: CASSDLHQPQHF
CDR3nt: TGTGCCAGCAGTGACCTCCATCAGCCCCAGCATTTT

v_gene: TRBV11-2
abundance: -
j_gene: TRBJ2-1
d_gene: -
CDR3aa: CASSLDIAGGNEQFF
CDR3nt: TGTGCCAGCAGCTTAGATATCGCAGGCGGAAATGAGCAGTTCTTC

v_gene: TRBV19
abundance: few
j_gene: TRBJ2-2
d_gene: -
CDR3aa: CASSILFGEKNTGELFF
CDR3nt: TGTGCCAGTAGTATCCTCTTCGGGGAGAAGAACACCGGGGAGCTGTTTTTT

v_gene: TRBV11-2
abundance: few
j_gene: TRBJ2-1
d_gene: -
CDR3aa: CASRIGLVDEQFF
CDR3nt: TGTGCCAGCAGAATAGGCCTTGTGGATGAGCAGTTCTTC

v_gene: TRBV6-5
abundance: few
j_gene: TRBJ2-3
d_gene: -
CDR3aa: CASSYSRDSYYF
CDR3nt: TGTGCCAGCAGTTACTCGAGAGACAGCTACTATTTT